The 4 T cell receptor beta chains below were found in one sample sequenced in a study of T cells in Graves' hyperthyroidism and ophthalmopathy. Regions amplified from RNA transcripts were the TCR beta CDR3 regions. The TCR CDR3 first-round RT-PCR relied on the HTBI primer set. One entry per CDR3 protein, called by TCRdb with MiXCR from the multiplex PCR reads. Seen here are around 490,000 distinct CDR3 sequences, just under 20% observed once, and the top ten hold 47%. Sequencing input: blood. These receptors were obtained from a man aged 40-55 years with Graves' ophthalmopathy.

This sequence joins TRBV20-1 and TRBJ2-7; possible D gene TRBD2, 7 bases. Germline V lookup: CDR1 DFQATT, CDR2 SNEGSKA (reference sequence). The CDR3 covers 13 residues. CDR3 in amino acids: CSLGGGYSYEQYF. In DNA, the CDR3 is TGCAGCCTGGGGGGGGGCTATTCCTACGAGCAGTACTTC.

This clonotype was detected ten times or more. The chain recombines TRBV12-5 with TRBJ2-3; D is ambiguous. The germline V gene encodes CDR1 LGHNT and CDR2 FRNRAP. V gave up 5 bases and J gave up 2 bases, with 11 bases separating them. The CDR3 sequence is 14 residues long. Here the CDR3 reads CASGPPSHTDTQYF. CDR3 DNA: TGTGCTAGTGGTCCCCCTTCACACACAGATACGCAGTATTTT.

Only a few counts were recorded for this clonotype. The chain combines TRBV5-6 with TRBJ2-3, with 8 bases matching TRBD1. There are 17 residues in the CDR3. Germline CDR1 and CDR2: SGHDT and YYEEEE. With 4 bases clipped from V and 2 bases from J, the junction kept 12 bases outside the gene matches. CDR3 coding DNA: TGTGCCAGCAGCAGAACAGGGGGTGGGGGTGCCACAGATACGCAGTATTTT. Translated, it gives CASSRTGGGGATDTQYF.

This clonotype has at least ten counts. The chain joins TRBV6-1 to TRBJ2-1; 8 nucleotides align to TRBD1. The CDR3 contains 13 residues. CDR1 is MNHNS and CDR2 is SASEGT in the germline V gene. The V segment lost 5 bases and the J segment 8 bases; nucleotides outside the gene matches: 5. Here the CDR3 reads CASSRTGSHEQFF. As DNA, the CDR3 is TGTGCCAGCAGTAGGACAGGGAGTCATGAGCAGTTCTTC.